One sample yielded the 31 T cell receptor beta chains listed below, sequenced in a study of CD8 T cells in Susac syndrome. RNA was extracted with the RNeasy kit, and a quantity of about 0.45 to 1 ug was reverse transcribed using random hexamers. From the immunoSEQ multiplex PCR reads, TCRdb called clonotypes with MiXCR, one entry per CDR3 protein. The sample carries 150,000 to 190,000 distinct CDR3 sequences, nearly 97% recorded once. The sample taken for sequencing was CD8+ T cells from PBMCs. The receptors derive from a human donor with multiple sclerosis.

The chain combines TRBV4-1 with TRBJ2-1; D possibly corresponds to TRBD2 (6 bases). This CDR3 is 15 amino acids long. CDR1 and CDR2 from the germline V gene are MGHRA and YSYEKL. V was pared by 1 base and J by 6 bases, with 13 bases between. CDR3 residues: CASSQAVTSFNEQFF. CDR3 coding DNA: TGCGCCAGCAGCCAAGCCGTAACTAGCTTCAATGAGCAGTTCTTC.

This chain joins TRBV7-9 and TRBJ2-1; the match to TRBD1 covers 8 bases. CDR1 is SEHNR and CDR2 is FQNEAQ in the germline V gene (reference sequence). Trimming took 5 bases from V and 4 from J; bases not matched to a gene: 7. This CDR3 has 15 residues. DNA of the CDR3: TGTGCCAGCAGCCAGGGGACAGGAGCATACAATGAGCAGTTCTTC. As protein: CASSQGTGAYNEQFF.

CDR3 sequence reads: CASSVGQPNYGYTF. The CDR3 bases are TGTGCCAGCAGCGTCGGCCAGCCTAACTATGGCTACACCTTC. V and J are TRBV9 and TRBJ1-2, with no clear D. V gave up 2 bases and J gave up 0 bases, with 8 bases separating them. Germline V gene sequence: CDR1 SGDLS, CDR2 YYNGEE. The CDR3 totals 14 residues.

The CDR3 DNA sequence: TGCAGTGCTGTCCTCCCGGGGGGCACAGATACGCAGTATTTT. As protein: CSAVLPGGTDTQYF. J is TRBJ2-3 and V is TRBV20-1; maybe TRBD2 (6 bases). The germline V and J ends were trimmed by 5 bases and 1 base, with 13 bases remaining between them. The CDR3 covers 14 residues. Germline V gene sequence: CDR1 DFQATT, CDR2 SNEGSKA (reference sequence).

The rearrangement uses TRBV2 and TRBJ1-5; no reliable D call. Trimming took 6 bases from V and 5 from J, leaving 8 bases between them. This CDR3 has 12 amino acids. The germline V gene has CDR1 SNHLY and CDR2 FYNNEI. As DNA, the CDR3 is TGTGCCAGCAGAGACGGATATCAGCCCCAGCATTTT. Translating it yields CASRDGYQPQHF.

The sample holds one count of this clonotype. The gene calls are TRBV10-3 and TRBJ1-1; D remains unclear. V lost 4 bases and J 4 bases, leaving 10 bases between the germline ends. CDR3 length: 13 amino acids. CDR1 is ENHRY and CDR2 is SYGVKD in the germline V gene. The DNA of the CDR3 is TGTGCCATCAGTGTCGGCGGGTTCACTGAAGCTTTCTTT. This gives the protein CAISVGGFTEAFF.

This chain links TRBV25-1 with TRBJ2-1; D may be TRBD1 (5 bases). This CDR3 region has 12 residues. Between the trimmed V and J ends, which lost 2 bases and 8 bases, there was a span of 7 bases. Germline CDR1 reads MGHDK; CDR2 reads SYGVNS. The CDR3 here is CASSETRDEQFF. CDR3 nucleotides: TGTGCCAGCAGTGAAACCAGGGATGAGCAGTTCTTC.

The chain carries TRBV29-1 and TRBJ1-3; D gene ambiguous. CDR1 and CDR2 from the germline V gene are SQVTM and ANQGSEA. CDR3 length: 10 residues. V was shortened by 6 bases and J by 7 bases, with 7 bases between the two germline ends. CDR3 region: CSVVDNTIYF. CDR3 coding DNA: TGCAGCGTCGTCGACAACACCATATATTTT.

The CDR3 sequence is CASSFDWAPNYGYTF. Written as DNA, the CDR3 is TGCGCCAGCAGCTTCGATTGGGCGCCTAACTATGGCTACACCTTC. The V call is TRBV5-1, the J call TRBJ1-2, with no clear D. V lost 2 bases to trimming and J lost 0 bases, with 11 bases between them. The CDR3 has 15 amino acids. From germline, CDR1 is SGHRS and CDR2 YFSETQ.

The rearrangement uses TRBV5-6 and TRBJ2-1; maybe TRBD1 (5 bases). The CDR3 extends over 12 amino acids. Germline V gene lookup returns CDR1 SGHDT and CDR2 YYEEEE. Trimming pared 5 bases from V and 9 bases from J, leaving 12 bases between. CDR3 nucleotides: TGTGCCAGCAGACAGCAGGGAACTGAGCAGTTCTTC. Protein sequence: CASRQQGTEQFF.

This chain links TRBV7-3 with TRBJ2-1; maybe TRBD2 (6 bases). The CDR3 extends over 15 amino acids. Germline CDR1 and CDR2: SGHTA and FQGTGA. V lost 2 bases, J lost 1 base, and 9 bases lay in between. This CDR3 is CASSLVSGSYNEQFF. The CDR3 DNA sequence: TGTGCCAGCAGCTTAGTTAGCGGATCCTACAATGAGCAGTTCTTC.

The J gene is TRBJ2-5, the V gene TRBV20-1; 13 positions match TRBD2. Germline values: CDR1 DFQATT, CDR2 SNEGSKA (reference sequence). The CDR3 length is 18 residues. Trimming removed 4 bases from V and 5 bases from J; junction bases left unmatched: 16. The DNA of the CDR3 is TGCAGTGCTAAAGACCCCCAAGGACTAGCGGGGGTGACGGAGACCCAGTACTTC. Translated: CSAKDPQGLAGVTETQYF.

V and J are TRBV29-1 and TRBJ2-1; 11 bases line up with TRBD2. J was trimmed by 4 bases and V by 0 bases; bases with no gene match: 8. Germline CDR1 SQVTM, CDR2 ANQGSEA. CDR3 length equals 17 residues. The CDR3 coding sequence is TGCAGCGTTGAAGATGATTTACTAGCGGGGGAGTACAATGAGCAGTTCTTC. Translated: CSVEDDLLAGEYNEQFF.

The chain joins TRBV6-5 to TRBJ1-5; 7 bases are shared with TRBD1. The CDR3 covers 15 residues. V gave up 0 bases and J gave up 7 bases; unmatched junction bases: 6. Germline-derived CDR1 and CDR2 are MNHEY and SVGAGI. CDR3 amino acids: CASSYSRQGIQPQHF. The CDR3 region has the DNA TGTGCCAGCAGTTACTCGCGACAGGGTATACAGCCCCAGCATTTT.

V and J are TRBV7-9 and TRBJ1-2; 9 positions agree with TRBD1. This CDR3 contains 14 residues. Germline V gene sequence: CDR1 SEHNR, CDR2 FQNEAQ (reference sequence). Trimming at V came to 6 bases and at J to 5 bases, leaving 7 bases not matched to a gene. The CDR3 DNA reads as TGTGCCAGCAGACCACCGGGACAGGGATATGGCTACACCTTC. Protein sequence: CASRPPGQGYGYTF.

The CDR3: CATQGFGANVLTF. The CDR3 nucleotides are TGTGCCACCCAGGGGTTCGGGGCCAACGTCCTGACTTTC. The V and J genes are TRBV6-5 and TRBJ2-6, with D tentatively TRBD1 (6 bases). CDR1 is MNHEY, CDR2 SVGAGI, per germline. This CDR3 region has 13 residues. V was pared by 10 bases and J by 4 bases, with 11 bases between.

The rearrangement joins TRBV20-1 to TRBJ2-5, with D unclear. Trimming removed 0 bases at V and 3 bases at J, with 5 bases between. The CDR3 sequence is 12 residues long. Germline loops: CDR1 DFQATT, CDR2 SNEGSKA (reference sequence). This chain's CDR3 is CSARDIKETQYF. The CDR3 nucleotides are TGCAGTGCTAGAGATATCAAAGAGACCCAGTACTTC.

This clonotype was seen once. V and J are TRBV12-3 or TRBV12-4 and TRBJ2-7; the D is unclear. The CDR3 sequence is 13 residues long. Trimming pared 3 bases from V and 1 base from J, leaving 7 bases between. This chain's CDR3 is CASSFGGSYEQYV. DNA for the CDR3: TGTGCCAGCAGTTTTGGCGGTTCCTACGAGCAGTACGTC.

V and J are TRBV29-1 and TRBJ2-2; no firm D call. CDR3 length equals 12 residues. Deletions cut 1 base from V and 4 bases from J, with 4 bases between. CDR1 and CDR2 (germline): SQVTM, ANQGSEA. CDR3 sequence: CSVEGGTGELFF. CDR3 DNA sequence: TGCAGCGTTGAAGGGGGCACCGGGGAGCTGTTTTTT.

This rearrangement joins TRBV3-1 to TRBJ2-3; the match to TRBD2 covers 10 bases. Trimming removed 4 bases from V and 3 bases from J; junction bases left unmatched: 4. Looked up from germline, CDR1 is LGHDT and CDR2 is YNNKEL (reference sequence). This CDR3 spans 15 amino acids. The CDR3 region is CASSRGLAVTDTQYF. The CDR3 coding sequence is TGTGCCAGCAGCCGAGGACTAGCGGTGACAGATACGCAGTATTTT.

With respect to this clonotype: At one end the junction does not follow the germline gene, possibly because of a read error. The chain is built from TRBV20-1 and TRBJ2-2; unclear D gene. The CDR3 spans 11 residues. Germline V gene sequence: CDR1 DFQATT, CDR2 SNEGSKA (reference sequence). The CDR3 region has the DNA TGCAGTGCTCGAGACACCGGGGAGCTGTTTTTT. This sequence encodes CSARDTGELFF.

The genes are TRBV30 and TRBJ1-5; unclear D gene. V lost 0 bases, J lost 8 bases, and 11 bases lay in between. The CDR3 covers 13 residues. Germline V CDR1 and CDR2: GTSNPN, SVGIG (reference sequence). CDR3 coding DNA: TGTGCCTGGAGTGTGTCGGGCGGCGAGCCCCAGCATTTT. Amino acid sequence: CAWSVSGGEPQHF.

This chain joins TRBV3-1 and TRBJ2-1; 7 nucleotides match TRBD2. The CDR3 runs to 16 residues. Germline CDR1 LGHDT, CDR2 YNNKEL (reference sequence). The V and J ends lost 1 base and 8 bases, in that order; junction bases with no gene match: 11. Here the CDR3 reads CASSQVHSGVTDEQFF. DNA for the CDR3: TGTGCCAGCAGCCAAGTCCACAGCGGGGTGACAGATGAGCAGTTCTTC.

This chain joins TRBV5-1 and TRBJ1-1; D remains unclear. The CDR3 is 13 residues long. CDR1 is SGHRS and CDR2 is YFSETQ in the germline V gene. Trimming took off 2 bases at V and 7 bases at J, with 12 bases between the two ends. Here the CDR3 reads CASSFGPAGEAFF. In DNA form, the CDR3 reads TGCGCCAGCAGCTTTGGGCCGGCGGGTGAAGCTTTCTTT. The variable domain in full, with the rest retrieved from reference TRBV5-1 and TRBJ1-1, is KAGVTQTPRYLIKTRGQQVTLSCSPISGHRSVSWYQQTPGQGLQFLFEYFSETQRNKGNFPGRFSGRQFSNSRSEMNVSTLELGDSALYLCASSFGPAGEAFFGQGTRLTVV.

The genes are TRBV5-1 and TRBJ2-3; 7 bases are shared with TRBD1. V trimming: 3 bases; J trimming: 4 bases; junction bases outside the gene matches: 17. Germline CDR1 reads SGHRS; CDR2 reads YFSETQ. The CDR3 runs 18 residues. CDR3 in amino acids: CASSSPPTSWDSPDTQYF. Here the CDR3 DNA reads TGCGCCAGCAGCTCTCCCCCGACCTCGTGGGACAGTCCAGATACGCAGTATTTT.

V usage is TRBV27 and J usage is TRBJ2-3; D gene ambiguous. CDR1 MNHEY and CDR2 SMNVEV come from the germline V gene (reference sequence). V was trimmed by 2 bases and J by 6 bases, leaving 9 bases between them. The CDR3 spans 13 residues. The CDR3 is CASSLVRWDTQYF. The CDR3 coding sequence is TGTGCCAGCAGTTTAGTTCGGTGGGATACGCAGTATTTT.

This clonotype came up once. DNA for the CDR3: TGTGCCAGCAGTGTGGGGGCAGCTTTAAACTATGGCTACACCTTC. It codes for CASSVGAALNYGYTF. The gene calls are TRBV2 and TRBJ1-2, with a weak D call TRBD1 (6 bases). V was cut by 4 bases and J by 2 bases, with 14 bases left in between. The CDR3 runs 15 residues. Germline assignment: CDR1 SNHLY and CDR2 FYNNEI. Complete variable domain (other parts from reference TRBV2 and TRBJ1-2): EPEVTQTPSHQVTQMGQEVILRCVPISNHLYFYWYRQILGQKVEFLVSFYNNEISEKSEIFDDQFSVERPDGSNFTLKIRSTKLEDSAMYFCASSVGAALNYGYTFGSGTRLTVV.

The V gene is TRBV12-3 or TRBV12-4, the J gene TRBJ2-5; 7 bases are a match to TRBD1. The CDR3 totals 13 residues. Trimming cost V 6 bases and J 2 bases; bases outside gene matches: 3. As DNA, the CDR3 is TGTGCCAGCAGGACAGGGAATCAAGAGACCCAGTACTTC. Its protein is CASRTGNQETQYF.

The chain recombines TRBV7-9 with TRBJ2-1; TRBD2 matches at 7 bases. The J segment lost 0 bases and the V segment lost 3 bases, leaving 2 bases of the junction unmatched. This CDR3 spans 15 amino acids. Germline CDR1 is SEHNR and CDR2 is FQNEAQ (reference sequence). As DNA, the CDR3 is TGTGCCAGCAGCTTTCGGGGGGACTCCTACAATGAGCAGTTCTTC. Its translation is CASSFRGDSYNEQFF.

This chain links TRBV20-1 with TRBJ2-7; 9 bases are a match to TRBD1. J gave up 6 bases and V 1 base, and 7 bases lay outside the gene matches. The CDR3 has 14 residues. Looked up from germline, CDR1 is DFQATT and CDR2 is SNEGSKA (reference sequence). The CDR3 coding sequence is TGCAGTGCTAGAGTCGACAGGGGGACTGGCGAGCAGTACTTC. This encodes CSARVDRGTGEQYF.

This chain uses TRBV7-9 with TRBJ2-5, with D perhaps given as TRBD1 or TRBD2 (5 bases each). This CDR3 is built from 14 residues. The V end lost 5 bases, the J end lost 1 base, and 11 bases lay between the germline ends. Germline V lookup: CDR1 SEHNR, CDR2 FQNEAQ (reference sequence). CDR3 coding DNA: TGTGCCAGCAGCGACAGCGGTCGCCAAGAGACCCAGTACTTC. Translated, it gives CASSDSGRQETQYF. Variable domain in full (rest from reference TRBV7-9 and TRBJ2-5): DTGVSQNPRHKITKRGQNVTFRCDPISEHNRLYWYRQTLGQGPEFLTYFQNEAQLEKSRLLSDRFSAERPKGSFSTLEIQRTEQGDSAMYLCASSDSGRQETQYFGPGTRLLVL.